A selection of T cell receptor beta chains follows, all from one sample in a study of radiotherapy plus CTLA-4 blockade in lung cancer. TCRdb's copy holds only in-frame clones and misses some; the assay was immunoSEQ multiplex PCR. The sample lists about 73,000 clones; roughly 84% were seen once. The sequencing used peripheral blood, collected from a patient treated with radiotherapy plus ipilimumab. The receptors were gathered from a human donor with non-small cell lung cancer that progressed on radiotherapy plus ipilimumab. Both conserved end residues are part of each CDR3. The D gene is left open where the match is weak. For some rows the clone size is stated as once, few or many, or as a class when expanded; others skip it.

len	v_gene	abundance	j_gene	d_gene	CDR3nt	CDR3aa
14	TRBV6-1	.	TRBJ1-1	.	TGTGCCAGCAGTCCTACAAACAAGGACAAAGAAGCTTTCTTT	CASSPTNKDKEAFF
17	TRBV7-6	hyperexpanded	TRBJ2-7	.	TGTGCCAGCAGCTTAGAGGGGGGTTTGGGCGGGTACTACGAGCAGTACTTC	CASSLEGGLGGYYEQYF
15	TRBV5-1	.	TRBJ1-3	TRBD1	TGCGCCAGCAGCAACGACGGACAGGGGAGGAACACCATATATTTT	CASSNDGQGRNTIYF
16	TRBV15	.	TRBJ1-5	.	TGTGCCACCAGCAGAGTGACCGCATTGGGCAATCAGCCCCAGCATTTT	CATSRVTALGNQPQHF
15	TRBV18	.	TRBJ2-5	TRBD1	TGTGCCAGCTCACCGACGGACAGGGTCCAAGAGACCCAGTACTTC	CASSPTDRVQETQYF
14	TRBV7-3	.	TRBJ2-1	.	TGTGCCAGCAGCCCCTCGGGTCTAGCCAATGAGCAGTTCTTC	CASSPSGLANEQFF
19	TRBV5-8	.	TRBJ2-1	TRBD2	TGTGCCAGCAGCCCTATGGGACTAGCGGGAGGCCTATCCTACAATGAGCAGTTCTTC	CASSPMGLAGGLSYNEQFF
13	TRBV7-2	.	TRBJ1-5	TRBD1	TGTGCCAGCAGCTTAGAGGCGACAGGGGCCCAGCATTTT	CASSLEATGAQHF
15	TRBV7-8	.	TRBJ2-1	TRBD2	TGTGCCAGCAGCTTGCGGGAGGGACCCTACAATGAGCAGTTCTTC	CASSLREGPYNEQFF
14	TRBV10-1	.	TRBJ2-3	.	TGCGCCAGCAGTCCCAGCGGAAACACAGATACGCAGTATTTT	CASSPSGNTDTQYF
14	TRBV7-2	.	TRBJ2-5	.	TGTGCCAGCAGCTTAGGAGGATCTAAAGAGACCCAGTACTTC	CASSLGGSKETQYF
17	TRBV7-6	once	TRBJ2-2	.	TGTGCCAGCAGCTTAGCCTGGAGTTCCCCCGACGCCGGGGAGCTGTTTTTT	CASSLAWSSPDAGELFF
17	TRBV19	.	TRBJ2-5	TRBD1	TGTGCCAGTAGTATTTTTGGGGACAGGGTAGGCGGAGAGACCCAGTACTTC	CASSIFGDRVGGETQYF
17	TRBV27	.	TRBJ2-2	.	TGTGCCAGCAGTTTTTCCCAAGTACGGGACGGCACCGGGGAGCTGTTTTTT	CASSFSQVRDGTGELFF
16	TRBV28	.	TRBJ2-1	.	TGTGCCAGCAGTTTATATGTGTTTAGCTCCTACAATGAGCAGTTCTTC	CASSLYVFSSYNEQFF
13	TRBV6-1	.	TRBJ2-1	.	TGTGCCAGCAGGGCCACAATATGGAGTGAGCAGTTCTTC	CASRATIWSEQFF
14	TRBV2	.	TRBJ2-1	.	TGTGCCAGCAGTATACAGGCCCTGGGGAGTGAGCAGTTCTTC	CASSIQALGSEQFF
11	TRBV2	few	TRBJ2-3	.	TGTGCCAGCAGATTCACAGATACGCAGTATTTT	CASRFTDTQYF
16	TRBV7-9	.	TRBJ1-3	TRBD1	TGTGCCAGCAGCTTCGGGACAGGGATCTCTGGAAACACCATATATTTT	CASSFGTGISGNTIYF
13	TRBV5-8	once	TRBJ2-1	.	TGTGCCAGCAGCTTGAGCAGGGGTAATGAGCAGTTCTTC	CASSLSRGNEQFF
13	TRBV7-2	.	TRBJ2-4	.	TGTGCCAGCAGCTTCACAAAGCAAGACATTCAGTACTTC	CASSFTKQDIQYF
13	TRBV30	.	TRBJ2-7	TRBD2	TGTGCCTGGAGCTCCAGCGGGGGCTACGAGCAGTACTTC	CAWSSSGGYEQYF
14	TRBV6-5	.	TRBJ2-3	.	TGTGCCAGCAGAACCGGACTGGGCACAGATACGCAGTATTTT	CASRTGLGTDTQYF
16	TRBV10-1	.	TRBJ2-2	TRBD2	TGCGCCAGCAGTGAGTCGACTAGCGGGAGTACCGGGGAGCTGTTTTTT	CASSESTSGSTGELFF
12	TRBV27	.	TRBJ2-1	.	TGTGCCAGCAGTTTACGGGGGAATGAGCAGTTCTTC	CASSLRGNEQFF
13	TRBV10-1	.	TRBJ1-2	.	TGCGCCAGCAGTGAGTTTGGCAACTATGGCTACACCTTC	CASSEFGNYGYTF
14	TRBV5-1	.	TRBJ2-3	.	TGCGCCAGCAGCCCGGGAGTGAGTGGCGGTACGCAGTATTTT	CASSPGVSGGTQYF